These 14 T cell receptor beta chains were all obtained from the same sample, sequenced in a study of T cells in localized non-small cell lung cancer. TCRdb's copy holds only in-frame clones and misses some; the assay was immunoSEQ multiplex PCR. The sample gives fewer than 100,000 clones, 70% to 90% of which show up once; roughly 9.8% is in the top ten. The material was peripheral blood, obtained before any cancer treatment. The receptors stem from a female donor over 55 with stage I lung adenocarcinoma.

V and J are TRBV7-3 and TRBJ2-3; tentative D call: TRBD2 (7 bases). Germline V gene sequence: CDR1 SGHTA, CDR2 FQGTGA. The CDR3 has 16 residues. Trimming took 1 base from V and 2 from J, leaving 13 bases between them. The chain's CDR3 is CASSLRAGAITDTQYF. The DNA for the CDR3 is TGTGCCAGCAGCTTAAGGGCGGGGGCAATCACAGATACGCAGTATTTT.

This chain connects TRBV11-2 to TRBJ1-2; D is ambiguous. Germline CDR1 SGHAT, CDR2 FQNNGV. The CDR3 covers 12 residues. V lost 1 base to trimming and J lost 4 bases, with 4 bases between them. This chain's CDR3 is CASSLASYGYTF. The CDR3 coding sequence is TGTGCCAGCAGCTTAGCGTCCTATGGCTACACCTTC.

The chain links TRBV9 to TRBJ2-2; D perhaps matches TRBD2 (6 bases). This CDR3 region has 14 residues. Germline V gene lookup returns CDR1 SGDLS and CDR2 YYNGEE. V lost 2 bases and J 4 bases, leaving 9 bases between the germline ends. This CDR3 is CASSVTGVTGELFF. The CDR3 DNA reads TGTGCCAGCAGCGTCACGGGAGTCACCGGGGAGCTGTTTTTT.

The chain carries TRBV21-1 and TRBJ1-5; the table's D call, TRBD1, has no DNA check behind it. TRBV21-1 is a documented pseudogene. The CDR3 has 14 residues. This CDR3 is CASRPTGFYQPQHF. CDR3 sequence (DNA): TGTGCCAGCAGGCCTACAGGGTTCTATCAGCCCCAGCATTTT.

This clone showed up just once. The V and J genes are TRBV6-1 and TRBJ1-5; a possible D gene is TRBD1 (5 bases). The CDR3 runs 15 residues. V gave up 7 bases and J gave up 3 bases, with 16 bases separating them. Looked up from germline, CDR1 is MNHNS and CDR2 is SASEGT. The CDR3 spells CASTYPGGDNQPQHF. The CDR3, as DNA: TGTGCCAGCACCTATCCCGGGGGTGACAATCAGCCCCAGCATTTT.

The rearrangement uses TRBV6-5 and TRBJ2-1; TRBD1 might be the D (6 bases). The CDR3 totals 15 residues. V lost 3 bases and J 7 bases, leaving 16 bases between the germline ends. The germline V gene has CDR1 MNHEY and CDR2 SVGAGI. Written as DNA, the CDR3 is TGTGCCAGCAGTTATCCCACAGGGCTTGTAAATGAGCAGTTCTTC. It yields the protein CASSYPTGLVNEQFF.

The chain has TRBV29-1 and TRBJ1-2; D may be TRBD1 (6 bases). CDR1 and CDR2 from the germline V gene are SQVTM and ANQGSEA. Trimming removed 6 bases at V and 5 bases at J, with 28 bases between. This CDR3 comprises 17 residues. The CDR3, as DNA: TGCAGCGTCCTCAACCCTATACTGGAGCCAGGGGCGTATGGCTACACCTTC. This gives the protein CSVLNPILEPGAYGYTF.

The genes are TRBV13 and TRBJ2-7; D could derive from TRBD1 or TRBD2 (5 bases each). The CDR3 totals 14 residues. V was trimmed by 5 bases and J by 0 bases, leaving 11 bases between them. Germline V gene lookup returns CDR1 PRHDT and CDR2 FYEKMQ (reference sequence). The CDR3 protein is CASSGGRISYEQYF. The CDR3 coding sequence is TGTGCCAGCAGCGGGGGACGGATCTCCTACGAGCAGTACTTC.

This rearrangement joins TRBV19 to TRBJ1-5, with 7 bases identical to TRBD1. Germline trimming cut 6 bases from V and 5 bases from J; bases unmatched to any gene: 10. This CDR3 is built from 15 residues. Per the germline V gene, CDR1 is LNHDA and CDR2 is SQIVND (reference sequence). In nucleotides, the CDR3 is TGTGCCAGTAGCAAAGCCACAGGGGCATATCAGCCCCAGCATTTT. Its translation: CASSKATGAYQPQHF.

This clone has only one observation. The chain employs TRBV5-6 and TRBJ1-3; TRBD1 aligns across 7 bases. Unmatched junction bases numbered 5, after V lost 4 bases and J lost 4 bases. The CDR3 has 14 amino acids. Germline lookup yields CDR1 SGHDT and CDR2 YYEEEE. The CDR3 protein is CASSVTGLGNTIYF. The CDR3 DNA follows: TGTGCCAGCAGCGTGACAGGGTTAGGAAACACCATATATTTT.

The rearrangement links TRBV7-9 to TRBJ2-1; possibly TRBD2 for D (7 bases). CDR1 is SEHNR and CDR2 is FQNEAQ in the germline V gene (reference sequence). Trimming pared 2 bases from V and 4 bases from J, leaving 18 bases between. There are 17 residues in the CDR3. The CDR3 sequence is CASSLRNTRGLYNEQFF. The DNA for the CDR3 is TGTGCCAGCAGCTTAAGAAATACGCGGGGGCTGTACAATGAGCAGTTCTTC.

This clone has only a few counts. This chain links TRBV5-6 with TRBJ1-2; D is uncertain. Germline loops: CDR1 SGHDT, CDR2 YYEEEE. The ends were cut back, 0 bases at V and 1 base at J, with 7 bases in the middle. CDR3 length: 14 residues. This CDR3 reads CASSLVGINYGYTF. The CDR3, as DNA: TGTGCCAGCAGCTTGGTGGGGATTAACTATGGCTACACCTTC.

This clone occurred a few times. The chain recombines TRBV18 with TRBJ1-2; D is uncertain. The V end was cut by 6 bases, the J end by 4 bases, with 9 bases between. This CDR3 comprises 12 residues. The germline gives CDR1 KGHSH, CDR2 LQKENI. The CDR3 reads CASSSAGYGYTF. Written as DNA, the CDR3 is TGTGCCAGCTCGAGCGCGGGCTATGGCTACACCTTC.

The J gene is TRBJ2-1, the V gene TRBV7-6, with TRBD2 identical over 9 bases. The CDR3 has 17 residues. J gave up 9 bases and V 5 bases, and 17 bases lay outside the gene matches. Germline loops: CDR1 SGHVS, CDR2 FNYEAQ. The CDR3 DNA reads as TGTGCCAGCAGCAGTCTGTTTACGGGAACTAGCGGGTTTGAGCAGTTCTTC. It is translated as CASSSLFTGTSGFEQFF.